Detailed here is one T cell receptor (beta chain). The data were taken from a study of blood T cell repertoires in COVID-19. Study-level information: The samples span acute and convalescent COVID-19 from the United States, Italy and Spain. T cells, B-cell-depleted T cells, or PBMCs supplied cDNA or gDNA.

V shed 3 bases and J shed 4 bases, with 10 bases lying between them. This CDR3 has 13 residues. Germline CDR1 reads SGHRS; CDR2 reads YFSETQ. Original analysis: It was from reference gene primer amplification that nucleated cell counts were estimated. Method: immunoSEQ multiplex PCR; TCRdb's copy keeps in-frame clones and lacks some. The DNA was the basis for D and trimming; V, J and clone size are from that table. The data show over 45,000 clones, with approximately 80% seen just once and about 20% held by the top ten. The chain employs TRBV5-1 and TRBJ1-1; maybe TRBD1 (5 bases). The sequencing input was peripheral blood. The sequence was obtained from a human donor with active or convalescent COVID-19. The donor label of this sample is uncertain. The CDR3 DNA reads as TGCGCCAGCAGCTCGACAGTGGGCACTGAAGCTTTCTTT. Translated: CASSSTVGTEAFF.